These T cell receptor beta chains were read from a single sample in a study of CD8 T cells in ankylosing spondylitis. TCRdb reanalysed the 5' RACE reads using MiXCR and keeps one entry per CDR3 protein. Of a few hundred thousand distinct CDR3 sequences detected, less than 25% appear once; the ten largest clones hold 3.5%. Sequenced input: blood, either unsorted or a sorted T cell fraction (not recorded which). Receptors originate from a female donor with ankylosing spondylitis or in good health (not recorded which). Both conserved end residues are part of each CDR3. D genes are given only for firm matches. Some rows mark clone size as missing; the rest say once, few, many or name a class of expanded clone.

j_gene: TRBJ1-4; abundance: few; v_gene: TRBV18; d_gene: -; CDR3aa: CASSPEGEKLFF; CDR3nt: TGTGCCAGCTCACCCGAAGGGGAAAAACTGTTTTTT
j_gene: TRBJ2-3; abundance: once; v_gene: TRBV6-1; d_gene: -; CDR3aa: CASRTVGTDTQYF; CDR3nt: TGTGCCAGCCGGACGGTGGGGACAGATACGCAGTATTTT
j_gene: TRBJ2-7; abundance: few; v_gene: TRBV7-2; d_gene: TRBD2; CDR3aa: CASSFQGLGRSEQYF; CDR3nt: TGTGCCAGCAGCTTCCAGGGACTAGGACGGAGTGAGCAGTACTTC
j_gene: TRBJ1-4; abundance: -; v_gene: TRBV20-1; d_gene: -; CDR3aa: CSAEDSFGEKLFF; CDR3nt: TGCAGTGCCGAGGACAGTTTCGGTGAAAAACTGTTTTTT
j_gene: TRBJ2-2; abundance: few; v_gene: TRBV29-1; d_gene: -; CDR3aa: CSVGHGKHTGELFF; CDR3nt: TGCAGCGTTGGTCACGGGAAACACACCGGGGAGCTGTTTTTT
j_gene: TRBJ2-1; abundance: -; v_gene: TRBV9; d_gene: -; CDR3aa: CSSSVGGSSYNEQFF; CDR3nt: TGTTCCAGCAGCGTTGGGGGGAGCTCCTACAATGAGCAGTTCTTC
j_gene: TRBJ2-1; abundance: -; v_gene: TRBV9; d_gene: TRBD1; CDR3aa: CASSVTGTGSPNEQFF; CDR3nt: TGTGCCAGCAGCGTTACCGGGACAGGGTCCCCCAATGAGCAGTTCTTC
j_gene: TRBJ1-3; abundance: few; v_gene: TRBV20-1; d_gene: -; CDR3aa: CSARDSRSAGNTIYF; CDR3nt: TGCAGTGCTAGAGATTCACGAAGCGCTGGAAACACCATATATTTT
j_gene: TRBJ1-1; abundance: few; v_gene: TRBV6-6; d_gene: -; CDR3aa: CASSYANTEAFF; CDR3nt: TGTGCCAGCAGTTACGCGAACACTGAAGCTTTCTTT
j_gene: TRBJ2-5; abundance: -; v_gene: TRBV12-3/TRBV12-4; d_gene: -; CDR3aa: CTSSRDPGVETQYF; CDR3nt: TGTACCAGCAGCCGGGACCCAGGGGTCGAGACCCAGTACTTC
j_gene: TRBJ2-3; abundance: few; v_gene: TRBV12-3/TRBV12-4; d_gene: -; CDR3aa: CASSSSGYSTDTQYF; CDR3nt: TGTGCCAGCAGTTCCTCGGGGTACTCCACAGATACGCAGTATTTT
j_gene: TRBJ2-1; abundance: few; v_gene: TRBV6-2/TRBV6-3; d_gene: -; CDR3aa: CASDTRGYEQFF; CDR3nt: TGTGCCAGCGACACCCGAGGTTATGAGCAGTTCTTC
j_gene: TRBJ2-1; abundance: many; v_gene: TRBV12-3/TRBV12-4; d_gene: -; CDR3aa: CASSLRDFYNEQFF; CDR3nt: TGTGCCAGCAGTCTCCGGGACTTCTACAATGAGCAGTTCTTC
j_gene: TRBJ2-2; abundance: -; v_gene: TRBV6-2/TRBV6-3; d_gene: -; CDR3aa: CASSLLSETGELFF; CDR3nt: TGTGCCAGCAGTCTCCTATCCGAGACCGGGGAGCTGTTTTTT
j_gene: TRBJ2-2; abundance: few; v_gene: TRBV5-5; d_gene: TRBD2; CDR3aa: CASSRGLAGETGELFF; CDR3nt: TGTGCCAGCAGCCGGGGACTAGCGGGAGAAACAGGGGAGCTGTTTTTT
j_gene: TRBJ2-1; abundance: -; v_gene: TRBV24-1; d_gene: -; CDR3aa: CATRNTGTSDEQFF; CDR3nt: TGTGCCACCAGGAACACCGGGACCTCCGATGAGCAGTTCTTC
j_gene: TRBJ2-7; abundance: few; v_gene: TRBV6-5; d_gene: TRBD2; CDR3aa: CASSYSFRPSGVYEQYF; CDR3nt: TGTGCCAGCAGTTACTCATTTAGGCCTAGCGGGGTGTACGAGCAGTACTTC
j_gene: TRBJ2-5; abundance: -; v_gene: TRBV5-5; d_gene: -; CDR3aa: CASSLVVGGTGRQETQYF; CDR3nt: TGTGCCAGCAGCTTGGTGGTGGGGGGGACAGGCCGCCAAGAGACCCAGTACTTC
j_gene: TRBJ2-7; abundance: -; v_gene: TRBV5-4; d_gene: -; CDR3aa: CALSGSGPSYEQYF; CDR3nt: TGTGCCCTCAGCGGATCCGGGCCTTCCTACGAGCAGTACTTC
j_gene: TRBJ2-6; abundance: -; v_gene: TRBV6-1; d_gene: -; CDR3aa: CASSRSSGANVLTF; CDR3nt: TGTGCCAGCAGCCGGAGCTCTGGGGCCAACGTCCTGACTTTC
j_gene: TRBJ2-1; abundance: few; v_gene: TRBV6-1; d_gene: -; CDR3aa: CASSREGPGAVYNEQFF; CDR3nt: TGTGCCAGCAGTCGTGAAGGCCCAGGGGCGGTCTACAATGAGCAGTTCTTC
j_gene: TRBJ2-7; abundance: many; v_gene: TRBV20-1; d_gene: -; CDR3aa: CSAGSGDSSSYEQYF; CDR3nt: TGCAGTGCTGGGTCAGGGGACTCAAGCTCCTACGAGCAGTACTTC
j_gene: TRBJ2-5; abundance: many; v_gene: TRBV20-1; d_gene: -; CDR3aa: CSARVGGNRETQYF; CDR3nt: TGCAGTGCTAGAGTAGGAGGGAATAGAGAGACCCAGTACTTC
j_gene: TRBJ2-1; abundance: many; v_gene: TRBV20-1; d_gene: -; CDR3aa: CSARAPRNEQFF; CDR3nt: TGCAGTGCTAGAGCGCCCCGGAATGAGCAGTTCTTC